This TCR beta chain originates from a study of OX40 agonist ivuxolimab in advanced cancers. With regard to this clone: Antigen: not known.

Between the trimmed V and J ends, which lost 5 bases and 6 bases, there was a span of 14 bases. The germline gives CDR1 SEHNR, CDR2 FQNEAQ (reference sequence). The CDR3 runs to 14 residues. The method was immunoSEQ multiplex PCR; TCRdb's version includes in-frame clones alone and lacks a portion of them. The data contain 60,000 to 75,000 clones, 87% of them singletons. Study-level results: On average, CD8+ T cells showed a greater number of expanded clones than CD4+.

The sequencing used CD4+ or CD8+ T cells sorted from blood, collected in a trial of the OX40 agonist ivuxolimab. The receptor was derived from an adult with an advanced solid tumor such as melanoma, head and neck, liver or kidney cancer. This chain uses TRBV7-9 with TRBJ1-5, with D maybe TRBD1 (5 bases). Here the CDR3 reads CASSHGTMGQPQHF. The CDR3 bases are TGTGCCAGCAGCCACGGGACCATGGGTCAGCCCCAGCATTTT.